This T cell receptor beta chain was sequenced during a study of yellow fever vaccine responses in identical twins. Study-level findings and limits: A vaccine T cell response that seemed partly convergent and partly personalized was reported in twins.

TCRdb reprocessed the RT-PCR reads via MiXCR and lists one record per CDR3 protein. The sample consists of about 18,000 distinct CDR3 sequences, roughly three fifths of them appearing once. V lost 5 bases and J 2 bases, leaving 9 bases between the germline ends. Germline CDR1 is KGHSH and CDR2 is LQKENI. This CDR3 contains 13 residues. With respect to this clonotype: What it binds is unknown.

The sample here was T cells from blood (PBMCs), unsorted or a sorted subset (not recorded which), taken before or after yellow fever vaccination (not recorded which). V gene TRBV18 combines with J gene TRBJ1-1; D gene uncertain. This TCR derives from a woman aged 18-29 years who received the yellow fever vaccine. The CDR3 sequence: CASSTDANTEAFF. The DNA of the CDR3 is TGTGCCAGCTCAACGGATGCAAACACTGAAGCTTTCTTT.